This T cell receptor beta chain comes out of a study of blood T cell repertoires in COVID-19. Study details: Samples of COVID-19 (acute and convalescent) were obtained from the United States, Italy and Spain.

Germline V gene lookup returns CDR1 LGHNA and CDR2 YSLEER. This CDR3 is built from 18 residues. V was pared by 1 base and J by 4 bases, with 19 bases between. Only in-frame clones appear in the TCRdb table, and some are missing; sequencing was by immunoSEQ multiplex PCR. The sample records fewer than 350,000 clones, roughly 90% being singletons. The sequenced sample consisted of PBMCs or T cells enriched from blood (not recorded which). J is TRBJ1-4 and V is TRBV4-3, with D possibly TRBD1 on 6 matching bases. The origin of this receptor is a woman between 40 and 55 years old with acute COVID-19. CDR3 DNA: TGCGCCAGCAGCCAAGCCCAAAGAGGACAAGGGGGTAATGAAAAACTGTTTTTT. Its translation: CASSQAQRGQGGNEKLFF.